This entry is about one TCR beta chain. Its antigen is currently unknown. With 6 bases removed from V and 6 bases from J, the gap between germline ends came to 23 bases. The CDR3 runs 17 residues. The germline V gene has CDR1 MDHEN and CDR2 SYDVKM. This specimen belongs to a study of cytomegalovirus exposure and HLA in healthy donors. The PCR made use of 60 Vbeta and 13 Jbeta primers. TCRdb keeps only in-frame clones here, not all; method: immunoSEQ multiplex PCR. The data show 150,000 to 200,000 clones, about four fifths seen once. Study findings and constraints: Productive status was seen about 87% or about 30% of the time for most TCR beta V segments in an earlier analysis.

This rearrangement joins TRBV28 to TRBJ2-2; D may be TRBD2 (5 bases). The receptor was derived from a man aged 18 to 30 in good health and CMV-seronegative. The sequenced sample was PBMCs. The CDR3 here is CASSPYSGNFFPGELFF. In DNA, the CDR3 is TGTGCCAGCAGCCCCTACAGCGGCAATTTCTTCCCCGGGGAGCTGTTTTTT. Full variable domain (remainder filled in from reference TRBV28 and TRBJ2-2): DVKVTQSSRYLVKRTGEKVFLECVQDMDHENMFWYRQDPGLGLRLIYFSYDVKMKEKGDIPEGYSVSREKKERFSLILESASTNQTSMYLCASSPYSGNFFPGELFFGEGSRLTVL.